The T cell receptor beta chain described here comes from a study of response to subunit inactivated influenza vaccine. The study, taken as a whole, reports: It was the authors' suggestion that each seasonal influenza vaccination recruits few new T cells.

Via MiXCR, TCRdb re-called the RT-PCR reads, giving one row per CDR3 protein. The sample contains about 540,000 distinct CDR3 sequences, about 14% of which appear only once. This clonotype occurred a few times. What it binds is unknown. This CDR3 region has 16 residues. Losses at the gene ends were 5 bases for V and 8 bases for J; bases not matched to a gene: 18. Germline V gives CDR1 MNHEY, CDR2 SMNVEV (reference sequence). The rearrangement links TRBV27 to TRBJ2-7; 7 positions match TRBD1. Material: PBMCs from blood, obtained 12 days after vaccination. The sequence was collected from a man in his fifties or sixties who received an inactivated influenza vaccine. The DNA for the CDR3 is TGTGCCAGCAGTACATTAACAGGGGCCAAGGGTACGAAGCAGTACTTC. The encoded protein is CASSTLTGAKGTKQYF.